These 21 T cell receptor beta chains were sequenced from one sample in a study of blood T cell repertoires in COVID-19 (dated by TCRdb to 2018 to 2021). To prepare the library, the immunoSEQ multiplex PCR assay was applied. The clones in this table, taken by TCRdb from immuneACCESS, are in-frame only. Not every clone is retained; where verified, under half of the shortfall comes from an unresolved V gene, and the cause of the rest is unknown. This sample comprises roughly 50,000 clones, roughly nine tenths of them detected only once. The ten most abundant clones make up 15% to 25% of the sample. The sample comprised peripheral blood. The origin of the receptors is a human donor in a cohort sampled during active COVID-19.

The rearrangement uses TRBV27 and TRBJ1-1; D might be TRBD1 (6 bases). This CDR3 has 14 residues. The V end was cut by 2 bases, the J end by 3 bases, with 10 bases between. CDR1 is MNHEY, CDR2 SMNVEV, per germline (reference sequence). CDR3 amino acids: CASSLGGADTEAFF. CDR3 DNA: TGTGCCAGCAGTTTAGGGGGGGCGGACACTGAAGCTTTCTTT.

The chain employs TRBV7-8 and TRBJ2-3, with 11 bases aligning to TRBD2. With 4 bases clipped from V and 1 base from J, the junction kept 1 base outside the gene matches. The CDR3 is made up of 15 amino acids. Germline V gives CDR1 SGHVS, CDR2 FQNEAQ. CDR3 sequence reads: CASSSLAGGTDTQYF. Here the CDR3 DNA reads TGTGCCAGCAGCTCACTAGCGGGGGGCACAGATACGCAGTATTTT.

The J gene is TRBJ1-1, the V gene TRBV6-5; no clear D gene. There are 14 residues in the CDR3. The germline V gene encodes CDR1 MNHEY and CDR2 SVGAGI. The V end was cut by 8 bases, the J end by 2 bases, with 15 bases between. As DNA, the CDR3 is TGTGCCAGCGGCTCATTACACCCAAACACTGAAGCTTTCTTT. Its protein is CASGSLHPNTEAFF.

This clone was recorded a few times. The chain uses TRBV27 and TRBJ1-6; 7 nucleotides match TRBD1. The CDR3 consists of 15 residues. V trimming: 2 bases; J trimming: 7 bases; junction bases outside the gene matches: 5. The germline V gene encodes CDR1 MNHEY and CDR2 SMNVEV (reference sequence). The CDR3 loop reads CASSLESGGNSPLHF. CDR3 bases: TGTGCCAGCAGTTTAGAATCAGGGGGAAATTCACCCCTCCACTTT.

CDR3 region: CASSPRGYLSGNTIYF. CDR3 DNA: TGCGCCAGCAGCCCCAGAGGTTACTTATCTGGAAACACCATATATTTT. V is TRBV5-1 and J is TRBJ1-3; D call uncertain. The CDR3 loop spans 16 amino acids. Germline V gives CDR1 SGHRS, CDR2 YFSETQ. V was clipped by 4 bases and J by 1 base, with 15 bases between them.

The V call is TRBV18, the J call TRBJ2-5; D is unclear. CDR3 length: 14 amino acids. Germline V gene sequence: CDR1 KGHSH, CDR2 LQKENI. Trimming took off 0 bases at V and 5 bases at J, with 10 bases between the two ends. CDR3 in DNA: TGTGCCAGCTCACCACCGTTGGGCACGGAGACCCAGTACTTC. Residues: CASSPPLGTETQYF.

The chain links TRBV7-3 to TRBJ2-1; 7 bases agree with TRBD2. The junction had 8 bases not matched to a gene; V was cut back by 5 bases and J by 7 bases. The CDR3 consists of 14 residues. Germline CDR1 reads SGHTA; CDR2 reads FQGTGA. For the CDR3, the DNA is TGTGCCAGCAGCCTCAGTCCTAGCGGAAATGAGCAGTTCTTC. Protein product: CASSLSPSGNEQFF.

The chain is built from TRBV7-6 and TRBJ2-5; 14 bases fit TRBD2. The CDR3 extends over 19 amino acids. Germline V gene sequence: CDR1 SGHVS, CDR2 FNYEAQ. The trim removed 5 bases at V and 5 bases at J, leaving 16 bases unmatched. CDR3 residues: CASSPRLAGGFSVLETQYF. The CDR3 DNA reads as TGTGCCAGCAGCCCACGACTAGCGGGGGGGTTCTCCGTTCTGGAGACCCAGTACTTC. Full variable domain (rest looked up from reference TRBV7-6 and TRBJ2-5): GAGVSQSPRYKVTKRGQDVALRCDPISGHVSLYWYRQALGQGPEFLTYFNYEAQQDKSGLPNDRFSAERPEGSISTLTIQRTEQRDSAMYRCASSPRLAGGFSVLETQYFGPGTRLLVL.

V gene TRBV20-1 combines with J gene TRBJ1-1; no definite D call. The CDR3 has 11 residues. Germline loops: CDR1 DFQATT, CDR2 SNEGSKA (reference sequence). Trimming took off 6 bases at V and 1 base at J, with 6 bases between the two ends. DNA of the CDR3: TGCAGTGCGTCAGGGAACACTGAAGCTTTCTTT. This codes for CSASGNTEAFF.

The chain has TRBV5-1 and TRBJ2-3; D not certain. The V end lost 6 bases, the J end lost 3 bases, and 14 bases lay between the germline ends. CDR3 size: 14 residues. Germline CDR1 and CDR2: SGHRS and YFSETQ. CDR3 sequence reads: CASTREATTDTQYF. Written as DNA, the CDR3 is TGCGCCAGCACCCGTGAAGCGACGACAGATACGCAGTATTTT.

The chain combines TRBV6-1 with TRBJ2-3, with D perhaps TRBD2 (5 bases). The CDR3 totals 15 residues. V was clipped by 3 bases and J by 3 bases, with 13 bases between them. Germline V gives CDR1 MNHNS, CDR2 SASEGT. The CDR3, as DNA: TGTGCCAGCAGTGAGATTAGAGCGGCGACAGATACGCAGTATTTT. Its translation: CASSEIRAATDTQYF.

The chain is built from TRBV4-2 and TRBJ2-1; D might be TRBD2 (6 bases). Looked up from germline, CDR1 is LGHNA and CDR2 is YNFKEQ. The V and J ends lost 3 bases and 0 bases respectively, with 18 bases between them. This CDR3 region has 18 residues. The CDR3 DNA reads as TGTGCCAGCAGCCAGGGGGGTGTTGTTTCGGCCTCCTACAATGAGCAGTTCTTC. Protein product: CASSQGGVVSASYNEQFF.

The chain couples TRBV7-2 to TRBJ1-3; weak D call: TRBD1 (6 bases). Germline CDR1 and CDR2: SGHTA and FQGNSA. Trimming cost V 5 bases and J 4 bases, with 12 bases left between them. CDR3 length: 14 residues. CDR3 residues: CASSLTGTGNTIYF. In nucleotides, the CDR3 is TGTGCCAGCAGCCTAACAGGGACCGGAAACACCATATATTTT.

V and J are TRBV6-6 and TRBJ2-5; a possible D gene is TRBD2 (6 bases). With 4 bases removed from V and 4 bases from J, the gap between germline ends came to 10 bases. There are 13 residues in the CDR3. Germline-derived CDR1 and CDR2 are MNHNY and SVGAGI (reference sequence). As DNA, the CDR3 is TGTGCCAGCAGTTTCCAGGGAGGAGAGACCCAGTACTTC. It is translated as CASSFQGGETQYF.

This chain uses TRBV7-3 with TRBJ2-2; no clear D gene. Germline V CDR1 and CDR2: SGHTA, FQGTGA. The CDR3 covers 16 residues. V lost 0 bases and J lost 3, with 11 bases in between. The CDR3 spells CASSLTPVSHTGELFF. CDR3 coding DNA: TGTGCCAGCAGCTTAACTCCGGTATCCCACACCGGGGAGCTGTTTTTT.

The CDR3 nucleotides read TGCGCCAGCAGCGAGACGGCGAGCGGGGGGTCATTTGAGGAGACCCAGTACTTC. This encodes CASSETASGGSFEETQYF. The V call is TRBV5-1, the J call TRBJ2-5, with TRBD2 matching 9 bases. V gave up 4 bases and J gave up 5 bases; unmatched junction bases: 18. CDR1 is SGHRS and CDR2 is YFSETQ in the germline V gene. The CDR3 runs to 18 residues.

The chain uses TRBV5-1 and TRBJ2-3; possibly TRBD2 for D (7 bases). Per the germline V gene, CDR1 is SGHRS and CDR2 is YFSETQ. The CDR3 runs to 14 residues. The V end lost 2 bases, the J end lost 6 bases, and 13 bases lay between the germline ends. The CDR3 nucleotides read TGCGCCAGCAGCTTCGGGGGGCCAACCGATACGCAGTATTTT. It codes for CASSFGGPTDTQYF.

The V call is TRBV19, the J call TRBJ1-1; no firm D call. CDR1 is LNHDA, CDR2 SQIVND, per germline (reference sequence). V lost 6 bases to trimming and J lost 3 bases, with 14 bases between them. The CDR3 sequence is 14 residues long. CDR3 nucleotides: TGTGCCAGTAGCCCCCGCCAGAGGTACACTGAAGCTTTCTTT. Encoded protein: CASSPRQRYTEAFF.

The chain uses TRBV2 and TRBJ1-5; the D is unclear. Trimming removed 2 bases from V and 6 bases from J, with 11 bases in between. CDR1 SNHLY and CDR2 FYNNEI come from the germline V gene. The CDR3 is 14 residues long. The DNA for the CDR3 is TGTGCCAGCAGTGAACTCCAGGTTCGTCAGCCCCAGCATTTT. This sequence encodes CASSELQVRQPQHF.

The rearrangement links TRBV5-1 to TRBJ2-1; TRBD2 matches 7 bases. Looked up from germline, CDR1 is SGHRS and CDR2 is YFSETQ. The CDR3 runs 16 residues. V lost 4 bases and J lost 0; bases outside the gene matches: 7. CDR3 nucleotides: TGCGCCAGCAGCGGGATAGCGGGCTCCTCCTACAATGAGCAGTTCTTC. Protein sequence: CASSGIAGSSYNEQFF.

The chain has TRBV7-2 and TRBJ2-7; 10 bases line up with TRBD1. In germline, CDR1 is SGHTA, CDR2 FQGNSA. V was pared by 4 bases and J by 0 bases, with 3 bases of the junction left unmatched. The CDR3 contains 15 residues. The CDR3 region is CASSSDRGPSYEQYF. The CDR3 nucleotides read TGTGCCAGCAGCTCCGACAGGGGGCCCTCCTACGAGCAGTACTTC. Based on the CDR3 plus reference TRBV7-2 and TRBJ2-7, the full variable domain is GAGVSQSPSNKVTEKGKDVELRCDPISGHTALYWYRQSLGQGLEFLIYFQGNSAPDKSGLPSDRFSAERTGGSVSTLTIQRTQQEDSAVYLCASSSDRGPSYEQYFGPGTRLTVT.